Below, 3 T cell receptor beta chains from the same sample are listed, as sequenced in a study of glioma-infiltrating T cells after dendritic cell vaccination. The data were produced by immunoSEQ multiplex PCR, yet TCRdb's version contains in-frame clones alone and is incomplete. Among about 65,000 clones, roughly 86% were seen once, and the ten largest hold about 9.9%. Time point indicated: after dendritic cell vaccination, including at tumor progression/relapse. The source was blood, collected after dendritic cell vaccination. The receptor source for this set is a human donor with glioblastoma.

CDR3 sequence reads: CASRVGQGANQPQHF. CDR3 DNA: TGTGCCAGTAGGGTGGGACAGGGGGCCAATCAGCCCCAGCATTTT. The rearrangement links TRBV19 to TRBJ1-5; 12 positions agree with TRBD1. CDR1 is LNHDA, CDR2 SQIVND, per germline (reference sequence). The CDR3 contains 15 residues. The ends lost 6 bases at V and 3 bases at J; junction bases unmatched: 3.

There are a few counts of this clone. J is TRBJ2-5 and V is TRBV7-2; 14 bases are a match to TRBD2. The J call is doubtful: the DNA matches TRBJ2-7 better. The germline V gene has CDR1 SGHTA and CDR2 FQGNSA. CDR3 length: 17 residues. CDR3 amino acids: CASSIQTSGGAGYEQYF. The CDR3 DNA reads TGTGCCAGCAGCATACAGACTAGCGGGGGGGCCGGGTACGAGCAGTACTTC.

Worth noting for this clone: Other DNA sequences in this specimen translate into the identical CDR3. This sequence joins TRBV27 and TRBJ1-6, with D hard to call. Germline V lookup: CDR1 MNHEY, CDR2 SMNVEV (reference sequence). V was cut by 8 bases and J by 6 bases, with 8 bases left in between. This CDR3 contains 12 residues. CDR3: CASSQVNSPLHF. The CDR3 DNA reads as TGTGCCAGCTCTCAGGTTAATTCACCCCTCCACTTT.